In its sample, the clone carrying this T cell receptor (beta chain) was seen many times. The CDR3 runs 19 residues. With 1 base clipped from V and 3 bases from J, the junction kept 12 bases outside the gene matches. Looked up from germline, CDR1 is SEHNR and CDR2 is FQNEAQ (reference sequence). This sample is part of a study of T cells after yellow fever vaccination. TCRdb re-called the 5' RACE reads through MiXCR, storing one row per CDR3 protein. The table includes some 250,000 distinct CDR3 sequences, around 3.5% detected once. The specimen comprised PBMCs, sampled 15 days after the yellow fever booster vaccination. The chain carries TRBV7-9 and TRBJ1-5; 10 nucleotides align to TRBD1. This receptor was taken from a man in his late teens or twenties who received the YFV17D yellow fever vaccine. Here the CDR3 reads CASSLVGTRTGGYNQPQHF. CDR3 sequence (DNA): TGTGCCAGCAGCTTAGTTGGTACTAGGACAGGGGGATACAATCAGCCCCAGCATTTT.